This T cell receptor (beta chain) stems from a study of PD-L1 blockade in urothelial cancer. Overall study: Patients with male sex and bladder-origin urothelial cancer accounted for twenty-five of 29 enrolled. Each blood sample yielded a median of 141,255 T cells.

Germline loops: CDR1 SNHLY, CDR2 FYNNEI. The CDR3 length is 12 residues. Trimming cost V 5 bases and J 8 bases; bases outside gene matches: 5. TCRdb's table, derived via immunoSEQ multiplex PCR, lists solely in-frame clones and lacks some. The data contain around 45,000 clones, 83% of them singletons. Time point reported: peripheral blood 6 weeks after treatment start. Material: PBMCs, obtained around atezolizumab (anti-PD-L1) treatment. The gene calls are TRBV2 and TRBJ1-1; 7 nucleotides agree with TRBD1. The clonotype comes from a man aged 60 to 75 with urothelial cancer. The CDR3 protein is CASSKQGWEAFF. The CDR3 DNA is TGTGCCAGCAGTAAACAGGGGTGGGAAGCTTTCTTT.